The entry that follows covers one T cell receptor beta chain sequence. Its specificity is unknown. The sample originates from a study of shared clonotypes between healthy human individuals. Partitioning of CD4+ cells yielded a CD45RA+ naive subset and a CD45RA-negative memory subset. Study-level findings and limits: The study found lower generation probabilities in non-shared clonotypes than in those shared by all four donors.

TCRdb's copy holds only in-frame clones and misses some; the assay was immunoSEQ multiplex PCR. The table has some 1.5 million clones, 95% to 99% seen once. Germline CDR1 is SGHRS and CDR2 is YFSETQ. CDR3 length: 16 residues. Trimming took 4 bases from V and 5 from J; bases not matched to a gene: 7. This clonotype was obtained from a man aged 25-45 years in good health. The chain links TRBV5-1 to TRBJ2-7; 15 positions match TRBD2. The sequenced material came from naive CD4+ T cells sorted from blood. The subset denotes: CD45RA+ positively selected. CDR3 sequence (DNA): TGCGCCAGCAGCCACAGGACTAGCGGGAGGGCCGACGAGCAGTACTTC. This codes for CASSHRTSGRADEQYF.